The next 4 T cell receptor beta chains were all read from a single sample in a study of OX40 agonist ivuxolimab in advanced cancers. Clones were sequenced by immunoSEQ multiplex PCR, and TCRdb holds only the in-frame ones, with some missing. Of roughly 73,000 clones listed, about 91% are singletons. The specimen comprised CD4+ or CD8+ T cells sorted from blood, sampled in a trial of the OX40 agonist ivuxolimab. The receptors derive from an adult with an advanced solid tumor such as melanoma, head and neck, liver or kidney cancer.

V is TRBV5-1 and J is TRBJ2-7; the D gene could be TRBD1 or TRBD2 (5 bases each). Germline loops: CDR1 SGHRS, CDR2 YFSETQ. V lost 0 bases, J lost 3 bases, and 13 bases lay in between. CDR3 length: 15 residues. The CDR3 protein is CASSLGGTDLYEQYF. CDR3 nucleotide sequence: TGCGCCAGCAGCTTGGGAGGGACGGACCTCTACGAGCAGTACTTC.

As concerns this clone: The junction departs from the called germline gene at one end, perhaps through a read error. The chain has TRBV20-1 and TRBJ2-7; 8 bases are shared with TRBD1. The germline V gene encodes CDR1 DFQATT and CDR2 SNEGSKA (reference sequence). The CDR3 spans 11 residues. This chain's CDR3 is CSARGQGEQYF. The CDR3 nucleotides are TGCAGTGCCAGAGGACAGGGCGAGCAGTACTTC.

This clone came up once. The chain carries TRBV2 and TRBJ2-1; D ambiguous. The ends were cut back, 2 bases at V and 12 bases at J, with 11 bases in the middle. This CDR3 spans 12 amino acids. Germline V gives CDR1 SNHLY, CDR2 FYNNEI. In DNA, the CDR3 is TGTGCCAGCAGTGAATTTGAACTGAGGCAGTTCTTC. This translates into CASSEFELRQFF. Combining the CDR3 with reference TRBV2 and TRBJ2-1 gives the whole variable domain EPEVTQTPSHQVTQMGQEVILRCVPISNHLYFYWYRQILGQKVEFLVSFYNNEISEKSEIFDDQFSVERPDGSNFTLKIRSTKLEDSAMYFCASSEFELRQFFGPGTRLTVL.

The sample holds a few counts of this clone. The chain carries TRBV2 and TRBJ1-2; D gene uncertain. Trimming took 4 bases from V and 6 from J, leaving 12 bases between them. CDR3 length equals 13 residues. Germline CDR1 reads SNHLY; CDR2 reads FYNNEI. CDR3 region: CASSVSLGDGYTF. The CDR3 nucleotides are TGTGCCAGCAGTGTTTCGCTTGGTGATGGCTACACCTTC.